The clone carrying this TCR beta chain has at least ten counts. The antigen is not known. Authors' processing steps: Construction of a distant-metastasis classifier for papillary thyroid cancer relied on CDR3 differences across clinicopathological groups. TCRdb reprocessed the PCR reads using MiXCR. TCRdb, rather than the study authors, made the V and J calls. The data hold roughly 71,000 clones, with roughly 18% observed a single time. The sample originates from a study of metastatic and nonmetastatic thyroid tumors. Study-level information: Where malignant and benign thyroid patients were concerned, repertoires were compared across blood and tumor or nodule tissue.

Overall study results and limits: Significantly greater TCR beta diversity was reportedly found in malignant thyroid tumors than in benign nodules (in blood and tumor).

Germline assignment: CDR1 SQVTM and CDR2 ANQGSEA. The V gene lost 3 bases and the J gene lost 3 bases, with 17 bases spanning the gap. The length of the CDR3 is 15 residues. Thyroid surgery was performed in patients who had received no treatment beforehand. The sample was blood. The clonotype was recovered from a female donor with papillary thyroid cancer or a benign thyroid nodule (not recorded which). Some clones in this sample may be carry-over from other donors' samples. This chain uses TRBV29-1 with TRBJ1-2; tentative D call: TRBD1 (6 bases). The DNA of the CDR3 is TGCAGCGTTGATCGGGGCGGGGGCTCGGACTATGGCTACACCTTC. Protein product: CSVDRGGGSDYGYTF.